The next 15 T cell receptor beta chains were all read from a single sample in a study of blood T cell repertoires in COVID-19. Profiled with immunoSEQ multiplex PCR; TCRdb holds only in-frame clones, not every one. The sample carries tens of thousands of clones, about 74% recorded once. Sequencing used peripheral blood. The receptors come from a human donor in a cohort sampled during active COVID-19.

This chain links TRBV6-4 with TRBJ1-2; weak D call: TRBD1 (6 bases). Germline V lookup: CDR1 MRHNA, CDR2 SNTAGT. V was cut by 3 bases and J by 4 bases, with 24 bases left in between. The CDR3 sequence is 18 residues long. The CDR3 DNA is TGTGCCAGCAGTGAACAGGGTTCCCAGGTTGTTGGTTCCTATGGCTACACCTTC. Residues: CASSEQGSQVVGSYGYTF.

This chain joins TRBV27 and TRBJ2-3; 9 positions agree with TRBD2. Germline CDR1 is MNHEY and CDR2 is SMNVEV (reference sequence). CDR3 length equals 14 residues. Germline trimming cut 4 bases from V and 4 bases from J; bases unmatched to any gene: 3. CDR3 DNA: TGTGCCAGCAGTTATCTAGCGGGATCAGATACGCAGTATTTT. Its protein is CASSYLAGSDTQYF.

The gene calls are TRBV30 and TRBJ1-5; 9 bases align to TRBD1. Trimming at V came to 3 bases and at J to 1 base, leaving 4 bases not matched to a gene. This CDR3 spans 15 amino acids. Germline V lookup: CDR1 GTSNPN, CDR2 SVGIG (reference sequence). The DNA of the CDR3 is TGTGCCTGGAGGACAGGGGGAATGAGCAATCAGCCCCAGCATTTT. Amino acids: CAWRTGGMSNQPQHF. Full variable domain (remainder filled in from reference TRBV30 and TRBJ1-5): SQTIHQWPATLVQPVGSPLSLECTVEGTSNPNLYWYRQAAGRGLQLLFYSVGIGQISSEVPQNLSASRPQDRQFILSSKKLLLSDSGFYLCAWRTGGMSNQPQHFGDGTRLSIL.

This clone has a handful of counts. The gene calls are TRBV9 and TRBJ1-2, with D tentatively TRBD1 (5 bases). Germline values: CDR1 SGDLS, CDR2 YYNGEE. This CDR3 contains 12 residues. The V gene lost 5 bases and the J gene lost 3 bases, with 8 bases spanning the gap. The CDR3 nucleotides are TGTGCCAGCAGGGGGCAGGACTATGGCTACACCTTC. Amino acids: CASRGQDYGYTF.

The chain has TRBV12-2 and TRBJ2-1; TRBD2 was called by the table and not checked on the DNA. TRBV12-2 is described as a pseudogene. The CDR3 covers 16 residues. The CDR3 region is CASRRDSGGELGEQFF. The CDR3 coding sequence is TGTGCAAGTCGCCGAGATAGCGGGGGGGAACTTGGTGAGCAGTTCTTC.

The sample holds one count of this clone. This chain links TRBV21-1 with TRBJ2-5; the table's D gene call, TRBD1, was not cross checked with the DNA. TRBV21-1 is classified as a pseudogene. The CDR3 sequence is 15 residues long. Here the CDR3 reads CASSKLNREGETQYF. In nucleotides, the CDR3 is TGTGCCAGCAGCAAATTAAACAGGGAAGGGGAGACCCAGTACTTC.

The chain links TRBV19 to TRBJ1-1, with D tentatively TRBD1 (6 bases). CDR1 is LNHDA, CDR2 SQIVND, per germline (reference sequence). Trimming shortened V by 5 bases and J by 4 bases, and 14 bases separated the two germline ends. The CDR3 is 14 amino acids. CDR3 sequence (DNA): TGTGCCAGTAGTTCACAGGGCTTTGCCACTGAAGCTTTCTTT. Amino acids: CASSSQGFATEAFF.

The V and J genes are TRBV18 and TRBJ2-7, with 8 bases aligning to TRBD1. Germline loops: CDR1 KGHSH, CDR2 LQKENI. V trimming: 5 bases; J trimming: 2 bases; junction bases outside the gene matches: 8. This CDR3 has 15 residues. In DNA form, the CDR3 reads TGTGCCAGCTCAACGCGGACAGGGTTCACCTACGAGCAGTACTTC. Protein: CASSTRTGFTYEQYF. The variable domain in full, with the rest retrieved from reference TRBV18 and TRBJ2-7, is NAGVMQNPRHLVRRRGQEARLRCSPMKGHSHVYWYRQLPEEGLKFMVYLQKENIIDESGMPKERFSAEFPKEGPSILRIQQVVRGDSAAYFCASSTRTGFTYEQYFGPGTRLTVT.

The J gene is TRBJ2-2, the V gene TRBV9; weak D call: TRBD2 (5 bases). CDR3 size: 16 residues. Trimming took off 4 bases at V and 0 bases at J, with 13 bases between the two ends. CDR1 is SGDLS, CDR2 YYNGEE, per germline. In DNA form, the CDR3 reads TGTGCCAGCAGCCCTCGGGGTAGGGCGAACACCGGGGAGCTGTTTTTT. It encodes CASSPRGRANTGELFF.

The CDR3 sequence is CASSLSGLTWNYGYTF. CDR3 DNA sequence: TGTGCCAGCAGTTTATCTGGCCTTACCTGGAACTATGGCTACACCTTC. This chain connects TRBV27 to TRBJ1-2; no clear D. V lost 0 bases and J 2 bases, leaving 13 bases between the germline ends. CDR3 size: 16 residues. Germline V gene lookup returns CDR1 MNHEY and CDR2 SMNVEV (reference sequence).

This clone was counted between two and nine times. The gene calls are TRBV29-1 and TRBJ2-3; 7 positions match TRBD1. V was clipped by 5 bases and J by 2 bases; unmatched bases: 7. This CDR3 region has 14 residues. The germline V gene encodes CDR1 SQVTM and CDR2 ANQGSEA. This CDR3 is CSVSGQLHTDTQYF. CDR3 in DNA: TGCAGCGTTTCGGGACAGCTACACACAGATACGCAGTATTTT.

The V and J genes are TRBV24-1 and TRBJ2-7; 10 bases are a match to TRBD1. This CDR3 has 18 residues. Germline V gene lookup returns CDR1 KGHDR and CDR2 SFDVKD. V lost 7 bases and J lost 2; bases outside the gene matches: 16. CDR3 nucleotides: TGTGCCACCAGAGTGCCCCGACAGGGGGCTCTAAGGACCTACGAGCAGTACTTC. It codes for CATRVPRQGALRTYEQYF.

This clone turned up a few times. The gene calls are TRBV15 and TRBJ1-3; 9 bases are shared with TRBD1. CDR1 and CDR2 from the germline V gene are LNHNV and YYDKDF (reference sequence). The CDR3 has 15 residues. Trimming removed 8 bases from V and 0 bases from J; junction bases left unmatched: 5. This CDR3 reads CATRDRASSGNTIYF. CDR3 nucleotides: TGTGCCACCCGGGACAGGGCCTCCTCTGGAAACACCATATATTTT. Looking up the rest from reference TRBV15 and TRBJ1-3 gives the full variable domain: DAMVIQNPRYQVTQFGKPVTLSCSQTLNHNVMYWYQQKSSQAPKLLFHYYDKDFNNEADTPDNFQSRRPNTSFCFLDIRSPGLGDTAMYLCATRDRASSGNTIYFGEGSWLTVV.

The table lists this clone with a few counts. The CDR3, as DNA: TGTGCCAGCAGCCTCGACGGGACCGGGCGGGGCAGACTGTTTTTT. The encoded protein is CASSLDGTGRGRLFF. The chain recombines TRBV9 with TRBJ1-4; TRBD1 might be the D (5 bases). This CDR3 has 15 residues. From germline, CDR1 is SGDLS and CDR2 YYNGEE. V lost 4 bases, J lost 13 bases, and 23 bases lay in between.

The V call is TRBV7-8, the J call TRBJ1-1; no clear D. The CDR3 runs to 14 residues. CDR1 and CDR2 from the germline V gene are SGHVS and FQNEAQ. V gave up 1 base and J gave up 1 base, with 7 bases separating them. The CDR3 DNA reads as TGTGCCAGCAGCTTAGGGCTCAGGAACACTGAAGCTTTCTTT. It specifies CASSLGLRNTEAFF.